The 21 T cell receptor beta chains reported below all come from one sample, sequenced in a study of metastatic and nonmetastatic thyroid tumors. TCRdb used MiXCR to call clones anew from the PCR reads. The sample consists of approximately 69,000 clones, over 12% of them appearing once. Ahead of thyroid surgery, no patient had received treatment of any kind. Sequencing was performed on blood. Receptor source: a male donor with papillary thyroid cancer or a benign thyroid nodule (not recorded which). Some clones in this sample may be carry-over from other donors' samples.

Concerning this clone: A read error is possible here, since a much larger clone lies one base away. The chain is built from TRBV7-7 and TRBJ2-2; D may be TRBD2 (6 bases). Germline V gene sequence: CDR1 SSHAT, CDR2 FNYEAQ (reference sequence). The CDR3 length is 16 residues. This CDR3 reads CASSFGTSWNTGELFF. CDR3 in DNA: TGTGCTAGCAGCTTTGGTACTAGCTGGAACACCGGGGAGCTGTTTTTC.

The chain carries TRBV3-1 and TRBJ1-4, with D maybe TRBD1 (6 bases). Germline values: CDR1 LGHDT, CDR2 YNNKEL (reference sequence). V shed 3 bases and J shed 5 bases, with 13 bases lying between them. This CDR3 has 15 amino acids. In DNA form, the CDR3 reads TGTGCCAGCAGCCAGCCGACAGGCTCCAATGAAAAACTGTTTTTT. Amino acid sequence: CASSQPTGSNEKLFF.

This clone was counted ten times or more. The CDR3 sequence: CASSLLPGQVIHEQYF. Written as DNA, the CDR3 is TGTGCCAGCAGCTTACTTCCGGGACAGGTAATCCACGAGCAGTACTTC. The chain couples TRBV11-1 to TRBJ2-7; 8 bases are a match to TRBD1. The CDR3 length is 16 residues. Germline V gene lookup returns CDR1 SGHAT and CDR2 FQDESV (reference sequence). Trimming at V came to 2 bases and at J to 5 bases, leaving 11 bases not matched to a gene.

This clone has just a few counts. The rearrangement uses TRBV11-2 and TRBJ1-5; D unclear. Trimming took 1 base from V and 7 from J, leaving 35 bases between them. From germline, CDR1 is SGHAT and CDR2 FQNNGV. This CDR3 spans 22 amino acids. The CDR3 loop is CASSLVSLTELRRRRLDQPQHF. DNA for the CDR3: TGTGCCAGCAGCTTAGTTAGTTTGACGGAATTAAGGAGGCGGCGATTAGACCAGCCCCAGCATTTT.

In this sample, this clone turned up many times. The chain joins TRBV4-3 to TRBJ2-5; 8 positions agree with TRBD2. CDR1 is LGHNA, CDR2 YSLEER, per germline. This CDR3 has 19 amino acids. Losses at the gene ends were 0 bases for V and 5 bases for J; bases not matched to a gene: 17. In DNA form, the CDR3 reads TGCGCCAGCAGCCAAGAGATAGGGGGAGCTGGGCGGGAGGCGGAGACCCAGTACTTC. Amino acids: CASSQEIGGAGREAETQYF.

This clone was seen only a few times. This may stem from a read error, because a much larger clone lies one nucleotide away. CDR3 sequence reads: CAISYAQGRYGYTF. The CDR3 DNA follows: TGTGCCATCAGTTACGCGCAGGGGCGTTATGGCTACACCTTC. V gene TRBV6-5 combines with J gene TRBJ1-2; a weak D match, TRBD1 (6 bases). The CDR3 runs to 14 residues. Germline CDR1 reads MNHEY; CDR2 reads SVGAGI.

This clone appeared many times. The chain combines TRBV15 with TRBJ1-1; weak D call: TRBD1 (5 bases). The germline gives CDR1 LNHNV, CDR2 YYDKDF (reference sequence). V was pared by 6 bases and J by 2 bases, with 13 bases between. There are 14 residues in the CDR3. The CDR3 DNA sequence: TGTGCCACCAGGCTTAGGGACCTAAACACTGAAGCTTTCTTT. Amino acids: CATRLRDLNTEAFF.

Concerning this clone itself: A read error may explain this, as a much larger clone is one base away. The sample holds other DNA sequences that translate to the same CDR3. V and J are TRBV7-2 and TRBJ1-1; D not certain. Trimming removed 1 base at V and 3 bases at J, with 9 bases between. Germline CDR1 is SGHTA and CDR2 is FQGNSA. The CDR3 has 14 amino acids. The CDR3 reads CASSLGSGYTEAFF. CDR3 DNA sequence: TGTGCCAGCAGCTTAGGAAGCGGGTACACTGAAGCTTTCTTT.

This clone was observed many times. CDR3 in amino acids: CASNPSGSGYTF. CDR3 sequence (DNA): TGTGCCAGCAACCCTTCAGGGTCTGGCTACACCTTC. The chain has TRBV11-2 and TRBJ1-2; possibly TRBD1 for D (5 bases). This CDR3 region has 12 residues. Germline V gene data show CDR1 as SGHAT and CDR2 as FQNNGV. Trimming stripped 7 bases from V and 7 bases from J, with 13 bases between.

This clone was detected ten times or more. The J gene is TRBJ1-2, the V gene TRBV11-2; possible D gene TRBD1, 6 bases. Per germline, CDR1 SGHAT and CDR2 FQNNGV. The CDR3 extends over 16 amino acids. V was shortened by 4 bases and J by 5 bases, with 20 bases between the two germline ends. The CDR3 protein is CASSSNYREYRYGYTF. The CDR3 DNA reads as TGTGCCAGCAGCTCAAACTACAGGGAATATCGGTATGGCTACACCTTC.

This clone has only a few counts. The chain uses TRBV24-1 and TRBJ2-3; TRBD2 matches at 7 bases. Germline V gene lookup returns CDR1 KGHDR and CDR2 SFDVKD. The CDR3 loop spans 15 amino acids. After removal of 3 bases from V and 4 bases from J, the junction contained 6 bases not matched to a gene. The CDR3 here is CATSDTGRSADTQYF. The CDR3 DNA sequence: TGTGCCACCAGTGATACCGGGAGGTCAGCAGATACGCAGTATTTT.

This clone was seen only a few times. The gene calls are TRBV28 and TRBJ1-1; D call uncertain. V was shortened by 0 bases and J by 6 bases, with 8 bases between the two germline ends. CDR1 is MDHEN and CDR2 is SYDVKM in the germline V gene. CDR3 length equals 13 residues. For the CDR3, the DNA is TGTGCCAGCAGTTTATGGCAGTCCCCTGAAGCTTTCTTT. Amino acid sequence: CASSLWQSPEAFF.

This clone has a count of ten or more. The gene calls are TRBV4-1 and TRBJ1-5; D remains unclear. The CDR3 is 15 residues long. Germline CDR1 reads MGHRA; CDR2 reads YSYEKL. The V end lost 7 bases, the J end lost 1 base, and 14 bases lay between the germline ends. This CDR3 reads CASMPGFSSNQPQHF. CDR3 coding DNA: TGCGCCAGCATGCCGGGTTTTAGCAGCAATCAGCCCCAGCATTTT.

Remarks on this clone: The final CDR3 position lacks the conserved phenylalanine or tryptophan, pointing to a likely read error. V is TRBV5-1 and J is TRBJ2-5, with 8 bases identical to TRBD2. The CDR3 extends over 14 amino acids. The germline V gene encodes CDR1 SGHRS and CDR2 YFSETQ. The CDR3 region has the DNA TGCGCCAGCAGCTTGGACGGGAGGGAAGAGAACCAGTACTTA. Protein product: CASSLDGREENQYL.

Comment on this clone: A read error is possible here, since a much larger clone lies one base away. The same CDR3 is also encoded by other DNA sequences in this sample. The rearrangement links TRBV5-4 to TRBJ2-3; D not resolved. CDR1 SGHNT and CDR2 YYREEE come from the germline V gene (reference sequence). The CDR3 has 14 amino acids. The DNA of the CDR3 is TGTGCAAGCAGCTTGGCGCAGGTTTGGGATACGCAGTATTTT. Residues: CASSLAQVWDTQYF.

Of note for this clone: This CDR3 is missing its conserved last phenylalanine or tryptophan, likely due to a read error. Because the CDR3's place on the DNA is in doubt, the DNA is left out and the CDR3 is given as listed by TCRdb. The V gene is TRBV7-7, the J gene TRBJ1-3. CDR1 and CDR2 from the germline V gene are SSHAT and FNYEAQ (reference sequence). The CDR3 length is 9 residues, termini included. The CDR3 here is CASSSSALA.

This clone has ten or more counts. The CDR3 here is CASTRTRTSMEGQYF. For the CDR3, the DNA is TGTGCCAGCACCCGAACCCGGACTAGCATGGAAGGGCAGTACTTC. The chain recombines TRBV6-1 with TRBJ2-7, with 8 bases that match TRBD2. J gave up 9 bases and V 7 bases, and 17 bases lay outside the gene matches. CDR3 size: 15 residues. Germline lookup yields CDR1 MNHNS and CDR2 SASEGT.

This clone has at least ten counts. The gene calls are TRBV7-2 and TRBJ2-1; TRBD2 is a possible D gene (6 bases). Germline CDR1 is SGHTA and CDR2 is FQGNSA. V gave up 3 bases and J gave up 9 bases, with 15 bases separating them. There are 14 residues in the CDR3. This CDR3 reads CASSFAGSSSEQFF. The CDR3 region has the DNA TGTGCCAGCAGCTTCGCCGGGAGCTCTTCTGAGCAGTTCTTC.

The genes are TRBV27 and TRBJ1-4; 10 bases fit TRBD1. The CDR3 has 15 amino acids. V was clipped by 3 bases and J by 10 bases; unmatched bases: 8. CDR1 and CDR2 (germline): MNHEY, SMNVEV (reference sequence). The CDR3 nucleotides are TGTGCCAGCAGTTTCCTGACAGGGGGCAGTGTAAAACTGTTTTTT. Its translation is CASSFLTGGSVKLFF.

The J gene is TRBJ2-7, the V gene TRBV28; D is uncertain. This CDR3 is built from 13 residues. Germline loops: CDR1 MDHEN, CDR2 SYDVKM. With 7 bases removed from V and 2 bases from J, the gap between germline ends came to 12 bases. CDR3 residues: CASIPVGPYEQYV. The CDR3 DNA reads as TGTGCCAGCATTCCGGTTGGTCCCTACGAGCAGTACGTC.

V is TRBV6-1 and J is TRBJ2-2, with a possible D match to TRBD1 (6 bases). Trimming shortened V by 6 bases and J by 1 base, and 12 bases separated the two germline ends. CDR1 and CDR2 from the germline V gene are MNHNS and SASEGT. The CDR3 runs to 15 residues. The CDR3 here is CASRPSQGNTGELFF. The DNA of the CDR3 is TGTGCCAGCAGACCCTCACAGGGGAACACCGGGGAGCTGTTTTTT.